A selection of T cell receptor beta chains follows, all from one sample in a study of T cells after posttransplantation cyclophosphamide. Here immunoSEQ multiplex PCR was the method, and the copy in TCRdb shows in-frame clones only, minus some. The table lists about 40,000 clones, with no singletons. Input material: PBMCs. Receptors were obtained from a man aged 25 to 45 in good health and a related stem cell transplant donor. The CDR3 runs from the conserved cysteine through the conserved F or W. D genes are given only for firm matches. Size is omitted from some rows. Given values are once, few, many or a class for expanded clones.

V,size,J,D,CDR3,DNA
TRBV2,many,TRBJ2-7,TRBD1,CASSGRDRTYEQYF,TGTGCCAGCAGCGGCCGGGACAGAACCTACGAGCAGTACTTC
TRBV7-9,many,TRBJ2-1,NA,CASSSLKGRDEQFF,TGTGCCAGCAGCTCGCTTAAGGGGCGAGATGAGCAGTTCTTC
TRBV6-1,many,TRBJ2-2,NA,CASSEAPGSTGELFF,TGTGCCAGCAGTGAAGCCCCAGGGAGTACCGGGGAGCTGTTTTTT
TRBV4-1,many,TRBJ2-6,NA,CASSQDSGAGANVLTF,TGCGCCAGCAGCCAAGATTCAGGGGCTGGGGCCAACGTCCTGACTTTC
TRBV2,few,TRBJ1-2,TRBD1,CASSPERQGHGYTF,TGTGCCAGCAGCCCGGAGCGACAGGGTCATGGCTACACCTTC
TRBV9,few,TRBJ2-7,NA,CASSVASQDASYEQYF,TGTGCCAGCAGCGTAGCTAGTCAAGACGCCTCCTACGAGCAGTACTTC
TRBV2,many,TRBJ1-5,NA,CASSEGTASNQPQHF,TGTGCCAGCAGTGAAGGAACAGCTAGCAATCAGCCCCAGCATTTT
TRBV7-9,many,TRBJ1-6,TRBD1,CASSVGQVETYNSPLHF,TGTGCCAGCAGCGTTGGACAGGTAGAGACCTATAATTCACCCCTCCACTTT
TRBV7-8,NA,TRBJ2-5,TRBD2,CASSSIKFGTSGEETQYF,TGTGCCAGCAGCAGCATTAAGTTCGGGACTAGCGGGGAAGAGACCCAGTACTTC
TRBV18,many,TRBJ1-5,NA,CASSPPGRINQPQHF,TGTGCCAGCTCACCACCGGGCAGGATCAATCAGCCCCAGCATTTT
TRBV6-2/TRBV6-3,many,TRBJ1-2,NA,CASSYSRPSLGYTF,TGTGCCAGCAGTTACTCGAGGCCCTCCTTAGGCTACACCTTC
TRBV29-1,few,TRBJ2-5,NA,CSVEGAPSVAQYF,TGCAGCGTTGAAGGTGCCCCGTCGGTGGCCCAGTACTTC
TRBV5-6,many,TRBJ1-1,TRBD1,CASSRPGGPMNTEAFF,TGTGCCAGCAGCCGGCCAGGGGGCCCCATGAACACTGAAGCTTTCTTT
TRBV7-3,NA,TRBJ2-5,NA,CASSLGGYQETQYF,TGTGCCAGCAGCTTGGGCGGGTACCAAGAGACCCAGTACTTC
TRBV6-6,few,TRBJ2-5,NA,CASSSGEETQYF,TGTGCCAGCAGTTCAGGGGAAGAGACCCAGTACTTC
TRBV5-1,NA,TRBJ1-1,TRBD1,CASSPGTAGSEAFF,TGCGCCAGCAGTCCCGGGACAGCTGGTTCTGAAGCTTTCTTT
TRBV2,many,TRBJ1-4,TRBD1,CASSEFPWTGGDEKLFF,TGTGCCAGCAGCGAGTTCCCGTGGACAGGGGGCGACGAAAAACTGTTTTTT
TRBV6-5,NA,TRBJ1-5,TRBD1,CASSPDRTRQPQHF,TGTGCCAGCAGTCCGGACAGGACGAGGCAGCCCCAGCATTTT
TRBV6-4,many,TRBJ1-1,NA,CASSDAGKNTEAFF,TGTGCCAGCAGTGATGCGGGGAAGAACACTGAAGCTTTCTTT
TRBV6-6,many,TRBJ1-1,TRBD1,CASSYGDRGIEAFF,TGTGCCAGCAGTTACGGCGACAGGGGCATTGAAGCTTTCTTT
TRBV4-1,few,TRBJ2-4,NA,CASSYPRGGDLQYF,TGCGCCAGCAGCTATCCTAGAGGGGGGGACCTTCAGTACTTC
TRBV29-1,NA,TRBJ1-1,NA,CSVLGVRGSEAFF,TGCAGCGTCTTAGGGGTCCGAGGCTCTGAAGCTTTCTTT
TRBV6-1,many,TRBJ1-4,TRBD1,CASSEATGKLFF,TGTGCCAGCAGTGAGGCGACAGGGAAACTGTTTTTT
TRBV29-1,many,TRBJ1-1,NA,CSVSTPNTEAFF,TGCAGCGTCAGTACACCGAACACTGAAGCTTTCTTT
TRBV11-3,many,TRBJ2-1,TRBD2,CASSLDSSGGQREQFF,TGTGCCAGCAGCTTAGATTCTAGCGGGGGTCAAAGGGAGCAGTTCTTC
TRBV29-1,many,TRBJ1-1,TRBD1,CSVAWQGATEAFF,TGCAGCGTTGCGTGGCAGGGGGCCACTGAAGCTTTCTTT
TRBV5-1,many,TRBJ2-4,NA,CASSLSSRENIQYF,TGCGCCAGCAGCTTATCGAGCAGGGAAAACATTCAGTACTTC
TRBV4-2,many,TRBJ2-2,NA,CASSQRDTLGTGELFF,TGTGCCAGCAGCCAAAGGGACACCCTTGGGACCGGGGAGCTGTTTTTT
TRBV15,many,TRBJ1-4,TRBD1,CATSSRDRGGEKLFF,TGTGCCACCAGCAGCCGGGACAGGGGTGGTGAAAAACTGTTTTTT
TRBV29-1,NA,TRBJ1-2,NA,CSVEDPGYYGYTF,TGCAGCGTTGAAGATCCAGGATACTATGGCTACACCTTC
TRBV12-3/TRBV12-4,few,TRBJ2-3,NA,CASSSGVGPLAGDTQYF,TGTGCCAGCAGTTCAGGGGTAGGACCCCTGGCTGGAGATACGCAGTATTTT
TRBV7-8,few,TRBJ1-4,NA,CASTILRGGIHIREKLFF,TGTGCCAGCACCATATTACGGGGGGGGATTCATATCCGTGAAAAACTGTTTTTT
TRBV14,many,TRBJ2-1,NA,CASSQGRGKEQFF,TGTGCCAGCAGCCAAGGACGGGGTAAGGAGCAGTTCTTC
TRBV2,many,TRBJ2-1,TRBD1,CAGTGAAGYEQFF,TGTGCCGGAACAGGGGCCGCAGGCTATGAGCAGTTCTTC
TRBV4-2,many,TRBJ2-7,NA,CASSQETQRPSSSYEQYF,TGTGCCAGCAGCCAAGAAACCCAGCGGCCTTCCTCCTCCTACGAGCAGTACTTC
TRBV12-3/TRBV12-4,many,TRBJ2-3,NA,CASSPPFLDTQYF,TGTGCCAGCAGCCCCCCCTTCCTAGATACGCAGTATTTT
TRBV6-2/TRBV6-3,many,TRBJ2-7,NA,CASSPLGVTYEQYF,TGTGCCAGCAGTCCCCTCGGGGTTACCTACGAGCAGTACTTC
TRBV7-2,many,TRBJ1-1,TRBD1,CASSPRTGNTEAFF,TGTGCCAGCAGCCCGAGGACAGGGAACACTGAAGCTTTCTTT
TRBV7-2,many,TRBJ2-1,TRBD2,CASSEGAGGQVRQFF,TGTGCCAGCAGCGAGGGGGCGGGGGGGCAGGTTAGGCAGTTCTTC
TRBV18,many,TRBJ1-3,NA,CASSPGGQNSGNTIYF,TGTGCCAGCTCACCAGGAGGACAGAACTCTGGAAACACCATATATTTT
TRBV7-9,many,TRBJ2-3,NA,CASSPSTDTQYF,TGTGCCAGCAGCCCTAGCACAGATACGCAGTATTTT
TRBV7-9,many,TRBJ2-5,NA,CASSLGDKETQYF,TGTGCCAGCAGCTTAGGGGACAAAGAGACCCAGTACTTC
TRBV18,many,TRBJ1-1,TRBD1,CASSPRGRGMETEAFF,TGTGCCAGCTCACCCCGGGGCAGGGGGATGGAGACTGAAGCTTTCTTT
TRBV7-2,many,TRBJ2-7,TRBD1,CASSSRGEQYF,TGTGCCAGCAGCTCCAGGGGGGAGCAGTACTTC
TRBV12-3/TRBV12-4,few,TRBJ1-5,TRBD1,CASSLRTGNQPQHF,TGTGCCAGCAGTTTAAGGACAGGAAATCAGCCCCAGCATTTT
TRBV6-6,many,TRBJ1-1,TRBD1,CASSYPRGQGDTEAFF,TGTGCCAGCAGTTACCCTCGTGGGCAGGGGGACACTGAAGCTTTCTTT
TRBV27,many,TRBJ2-7,NA,CASSLDSQNEQYF,TGTGCCAGCAGTCTGGACTCGCAAAACGAGCAGTACTTC